A single sample gave rise to the 14 T cell receptor beta chains below, sequenced in a study of breast tumors, draining lymph nodes, adjacent tissues. Samples came from axillary lymph nodes draining the breast cancer. TCRdb re-analysed the multiplex PCR reads in MiXCR, keeping a single row per CDR3 protein. The sample consists of about 100,000 distinct CDR3 sequences, less than 25% of them appearing once. Sequencing was carried out using axillary lymph node tissue. These receptors originate from a female donor with breast cancer. Some clones in this sample may be carry-over from other donors' samples.

The chain is built from TRBV12-3 or TRBV12-4 and TRBJ2-1; 16 nucleotides align to TRBD2. The V segment lost 6 bases and the J segment 7 bases; nucleotides outside the gene matches: 6. This CDR3 has 16 residues. The CDR3 reads CASRPGTSGGVNEQFF. CDR3 bases: TGTGCCAGCAGACCCGGGACTAGCGGGGGGGTGAATGAGCAGTTCTTC.

This clonotype was seen at least ten times. The chain combines TRBV6-1 with TRBJ1-2; TRBD1 is a possible D gene (5 bases). Looked up from germline, CDR1 is MNHNS and CDR2 is SASEGT. The CDR3 consists of 14 residues. V lost 6 bases and J 3 bases, leaving 14 bases between the germline ends. The CDR3 DNA follows: TGTGCCAGCAGGGACCCGGGGCGCGACTATGGCTACACCTTC. It specifies CASRDPGRDYGYTF.

V usage is TRBV7-9 and J usage is TRBJ1-6, with TRBD1 as a possible D gene (6 bases). Trimming took 4 bases from V and 3 from J, leaving 13 bases between them. The germline V gene encodes CDR1 SEHNR and CDR2 FQNEAQ (reference sequence). The CDR3 runs 16 residues. CDR3 region: CASSSTGIIYNSPLHF. Here the CDR3 DNA reads TGTGCCAGCAGCTCCACAGGGATAATCTATAATTCACCCCTCCACTTT. The complete variable domain, with remaining parts taken from reference TRBV7-9 and TRBJ1-6, reads DTGVSQNPRHKITKRGQNVTFRCDPISEHNRLYWYRQTLGQGPEFLTYFQNEAQLEKSRLLSDRFSAERPKGSFSTLEIQRTEQGDSAMYLCASSSTGIIYNSPLHFGNGTRLTVT.

This clonotype appeared many times. The rearrangement uses TRBV24-1 and TRBJ1-2; a weak D match, TRBD1 (5 bases). The CDR3 contains 16 residues. With 4 bases removed from V and 5 bases from J, the gap between germline ends came to 19 bases. The V gene's germline CDR1 is KGHDR and CDR2 SFDVKD. The CDR3 region has the DNA TGTGCCACCAGTGACTCAGCCGGGGCAGGGTTATATGGCTACACCTTC. This gives the protein CATSDSAGAGLYGYTF.

This clonotype was picked up many times. The rearrangement links TRBV5-8 to TRBJ1-5, with 7 positions matching TRBD1. The CDR3 extends over 13 amino acids. The germline V gene has CDR1 SGHTS and CDR2 YDEGEE. After removal of 4 bases from V and 4 bases from J, the junction contained 2 bases not matched to a gene. Here the CDR3 reads CASSQQGNQPQHF. The CDR3 nucleotides read TGTGCCAGCAGCCAACAGGGGAATCAGCCCCAGCATTTT.

With regard to this clonotype: This may stem from a read error, because a much larger clone lies one nucleotide away. V is TRBV4-2 and J is TRBJ2-1, with 7 bases fitting TRBD2. From germline, CDR1 is LGHNA and CDR2 YNFKEQ. The length of the CDR3 is 11 residues. The CDR3 protein is CVSSPGGEQFF. The CDR3 DNA reads as TGTGTCAGCAGCCCGGGGGGAGAGCAGTTCTTC.

This clonotype was observed at least ten times. The chain recombines TRBV11-2 with TRBJ2-1, with D unclear. Germline-derived CDR1 and CDR2 are SGHAT and FQNNGV. This CDR3 spans 15 amino acids. Trimming left V 0 bases short and J 6 bases short, with 12 bases between. The CDR3 nucleotides read TGTGCCAGCAGCTTAGATCCAAGGGCACTCAATGAGCAGTTCTTC. This encodes CASSLDPRALNEQFF.

In this sample, this clonotype turned up many times. The rearrangement uses TRBV3-1 and TRBJ1-6, with D possibly matching TRBD1 (6 bases). The CDR3 consists of 15 residues. The germline V and J ends were trimmed by 7 bases and 7 bases, with 17 bases remaining between them. CDR1 LGHDT and CDR2 YNNKEL come from the germline V gene (reference sequence). CDR3 DNA sequence: TGTGCCAGCACATCCGGGGGCGCGAGAAATTCACCCCTCCACTTT. As protein: CASTSGGARNSPLHF.

The V gene is TRBV12-3 or TRBV12-4, the J gene TRBJ2-4; D unclear. The CDR3 is 13 amino acids. Deletions cut 2 bases from V and 9 bases from J, with 11 bases between. The CDR3 sequence is CASSLITEGIQYF. The CDR3 nucleotides read TGTGCCAGCAGTTTAATCACGGAAGGCATTCAGTACTTC.

Details on this clonotype: This may be a read error, as it is one base from a much larger clone. The conserved final phenylalanine or tryptophan is absent from the CDR3, which likely points to a read error. V gene TRBV7-9 combines with J gene TRBJ2-5; 7 nucleotides match TRBD2. CDR3 length equals 14 residues. V shed 0 bases, J shed 4 bases, and the junction held 2 bases outside the gene matches. Germline V gene data show CDR1 as SEHNR and CDR2 as FQNEAQ (reference sequence). CDR3 bases: TGTGCCAGCAGCTTAGCGGGAGGGGTAGAGACCCAGTACCTC. This encodes CASSLAGGVETQYL.

The chain employs TRBV30 and TRBJ1-6, with D uncertain. In germline, CDR1 is GTSNPN, CDR2 SVGIG (reference sequence). Between the trimmed V and J ends, which lost 0 bases and 4 bases, there was a span of 7 bases. This CDR3 has 14 amino acids. CDR3 in DNA: TGTGCCTGGAGTGTACGTGGTTATAATTCACCCCTCCACTTT. This codes for CAWSVRGYNSPLHF. Full variable domain (rest looked up from reference TRBV30 and TRBJ1-6): SQTIHQWPATLVQPVGSPLSLECTVEGTSNPNLYWYRQAAGRGLQLLFYSVGIGQISSEVPQNLSASRPQDRQFILSSKKLLLSDSGFYLCAWSVRGYNSPLHFGNGTRLTVT.

The table lists this clonotype with many counts. The CDR3 here is CASSMGQGGDTQYF. CDR3 nucleotides: TGTGCCAGTAGTATGGGACAGGGGGGAGATACGCAGTATTTT. The chain carries TRBV19 and TRBJ2-3; the match to TRBD1 covers 11 bases. This CDR3 spans 14 amino acids. Per germline, CDR1 LNHDA and CDR2 SQIVND (reference sequence). The V segment lost 3 bases and the J segment 5 bases; nucleotides outside the gene matches: 1.

For the CDR3, the DNA is TGCAGTGCTAGTGGTGCTAACTATGGCTACACCTTC. Protein product: CSASGANYGYTF. This sequence joins TRBV20-1 and TRBJ1-2; D gene unclear. The germline gives CDR1 DFQATT, CDR2 SNEGSKA (reference sequence). The CDR3 runs 12 residues. Trimming pared 3 bases from V and 0 bases from J, leaving 5 bases between.

This CDR3 reads CASSEWTGRTPEAFF. The CDR3 nucleotides read TGTGCCAGCAGTGAATGGACAGGGAGGACTCCCGAAGCTTTCTTT. The rearrangement uses TRBV6-1 and TRBJ1-1; 8 bases align to TRBD1. CDR1 MNHNS and CDR2 SASEGT come from the germline V gene. V was pared by 2 bases and J by 8 bases, with 10 bases of the junction left unmatched. CDR3 size: 15 residues.